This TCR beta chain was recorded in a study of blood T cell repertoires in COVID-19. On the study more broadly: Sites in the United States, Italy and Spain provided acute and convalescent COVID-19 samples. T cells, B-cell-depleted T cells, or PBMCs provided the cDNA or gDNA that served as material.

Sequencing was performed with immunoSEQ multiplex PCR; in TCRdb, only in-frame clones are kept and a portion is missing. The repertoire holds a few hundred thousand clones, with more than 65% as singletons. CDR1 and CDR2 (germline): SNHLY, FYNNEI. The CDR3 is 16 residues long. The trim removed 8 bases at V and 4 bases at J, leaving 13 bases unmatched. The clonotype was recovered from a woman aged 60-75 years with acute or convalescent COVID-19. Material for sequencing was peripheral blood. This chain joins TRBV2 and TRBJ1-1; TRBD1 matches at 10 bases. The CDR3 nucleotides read TGTGCCAGCCCGAGACAGGGGGCGGTTTTCGTCACTGAAGCTTTCTTT. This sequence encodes CASPRQGAVFVTEAFF.